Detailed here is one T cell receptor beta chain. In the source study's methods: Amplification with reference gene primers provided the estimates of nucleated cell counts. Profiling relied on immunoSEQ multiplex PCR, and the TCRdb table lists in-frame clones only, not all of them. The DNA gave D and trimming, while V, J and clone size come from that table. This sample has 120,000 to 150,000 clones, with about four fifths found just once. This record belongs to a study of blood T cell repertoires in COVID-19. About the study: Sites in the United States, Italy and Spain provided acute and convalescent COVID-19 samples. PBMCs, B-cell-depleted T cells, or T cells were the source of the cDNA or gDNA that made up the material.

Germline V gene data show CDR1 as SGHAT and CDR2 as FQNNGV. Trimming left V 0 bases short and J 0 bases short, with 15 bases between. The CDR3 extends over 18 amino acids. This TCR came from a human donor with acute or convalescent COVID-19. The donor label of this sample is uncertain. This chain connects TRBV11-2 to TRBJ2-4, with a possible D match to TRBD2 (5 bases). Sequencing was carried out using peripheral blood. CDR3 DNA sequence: TGTGCCAGCAGCTTAGATGAGGGAACACAGCTAGCCAAAAACATTCAGTACTTC. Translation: CASSLDEGTQLAKNIQYF.